This T cell receptor (beta chain) originates from a study of T-cell reconstitution after alpha-beta-depleted transplantation in children. Points from the study as a whole: At one year after transplant, newly produced T cells mostly accounted for T-cell counts and diversity. Reportedly, alpha-beta T cells present about two months post-transplant originated from several hundred expanded clones of graft origin. Surviving recipient T cells and thymic progenitors underlay high day-60 TCRbeta diversity in some patients.

The germline gives CDR1 KGHSH, CDR2 LQKENI. V dropped 2 bases and J dropped 8; count of bases not matched to a gene: 4. CDR3 length equals 15 residues. On this clonotype itself: Antigen: not known.

During its preparation, the TCRbeta library received unique molecular identifiers. TCRdb itself ran the PCR reads through MiXCR, one entry per CDR3 protein. Among about 440,000 distinct CDR3 sequences, roughly 44% were seen once, and the ten largest hold under 35%. V is TRBV18 and J is TRBJ2-1, with TRBD2 matching 12 bases. The starting material was PBMCs, obtained before TCRalphabeta/CD19-depleted stem cell transplant. The sequence came from a girl aged 2-9 years with aplastic anemia, due to receive a stem cell transplant. The CDR3 nucleotides read TGTGCCAGCTCACCAATCCTAGCGGGAGGGGATGAGCAGTTCTTC. Translation gives CASSPILAGGDEQFF.